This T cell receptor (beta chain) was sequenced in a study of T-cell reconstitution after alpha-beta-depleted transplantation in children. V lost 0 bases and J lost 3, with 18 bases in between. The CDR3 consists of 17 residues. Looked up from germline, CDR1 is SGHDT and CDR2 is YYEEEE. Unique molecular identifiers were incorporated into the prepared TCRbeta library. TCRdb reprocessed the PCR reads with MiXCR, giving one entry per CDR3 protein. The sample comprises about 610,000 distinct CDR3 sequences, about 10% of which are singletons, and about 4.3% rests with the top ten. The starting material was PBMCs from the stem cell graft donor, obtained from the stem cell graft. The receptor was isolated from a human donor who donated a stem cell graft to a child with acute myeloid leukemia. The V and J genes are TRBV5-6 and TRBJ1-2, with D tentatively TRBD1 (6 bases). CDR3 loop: CASSLGGLGGHDYGYTF. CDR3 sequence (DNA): TGTGCCAGCAGCTTGGGAGGGTTGGGGGGACATGACTATGGCTACACCTTC.